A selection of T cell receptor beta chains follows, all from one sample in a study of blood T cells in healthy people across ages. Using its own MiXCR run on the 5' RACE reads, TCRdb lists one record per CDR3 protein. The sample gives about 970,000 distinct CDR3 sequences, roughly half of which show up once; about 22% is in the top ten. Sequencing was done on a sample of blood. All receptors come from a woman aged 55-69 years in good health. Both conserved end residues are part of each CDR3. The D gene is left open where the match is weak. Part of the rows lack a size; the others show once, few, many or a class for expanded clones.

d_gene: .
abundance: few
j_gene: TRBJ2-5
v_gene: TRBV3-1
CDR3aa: CASSQSKEQETQYF
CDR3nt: TGTGCCAGCAGCCAATCAAAGGAGCAAGAGACCCAGTACTTC

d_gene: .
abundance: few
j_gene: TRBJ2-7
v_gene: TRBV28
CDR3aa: CASSFSGTPGEQYF
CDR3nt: TGTGCCAGCAGTTTTTCAGGGACCCCCGGCGAGCAGTACTTC

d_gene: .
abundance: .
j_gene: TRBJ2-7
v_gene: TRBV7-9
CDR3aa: CASSFRDKGQVYEQYF
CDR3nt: TGTGCCAGCAGCTTCCGGGACAAGGGACAAGTCTACGAGCAGTACTTC

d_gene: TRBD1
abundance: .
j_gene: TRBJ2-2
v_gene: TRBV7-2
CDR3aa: CASSLQGRGTGELFF
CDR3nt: TGTGCCAGCAGCCTACAGGGGAGAGGGACCGGGGAGCTGTTTTTT

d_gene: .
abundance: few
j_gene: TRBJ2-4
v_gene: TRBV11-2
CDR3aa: CASSWDSGLAKNIQYF
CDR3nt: TGTGCCAGCAGCTGGGACTCGGGACTAGCCAAAAACATTCAGTACTTC

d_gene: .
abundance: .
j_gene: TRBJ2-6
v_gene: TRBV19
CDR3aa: CASSIYTDPGANVLTF
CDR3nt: TGTGCCAGTAGTATTTATACGGATCCTGGGGCCAACGTCCTGACTTTC

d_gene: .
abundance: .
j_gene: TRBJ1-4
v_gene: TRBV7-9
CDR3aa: CVSSPREGVEKLFF
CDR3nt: TGTGTCAGCAGCCCTCGGGAGGGGGTGGAAAAACTGTTTTTT

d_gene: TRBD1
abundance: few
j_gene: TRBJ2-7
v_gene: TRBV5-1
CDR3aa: CASSVIPGQGAYEQYF
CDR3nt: TGCGCCAGCAGCGTTATACCGGGACAGGGGGCCTACGAGCAGTACTTC

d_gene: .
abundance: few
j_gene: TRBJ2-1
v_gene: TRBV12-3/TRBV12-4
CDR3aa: CASSSRDEQFF
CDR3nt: TGTGCCAGCAGTTCCAGGGATGAGCAGTTCTTC

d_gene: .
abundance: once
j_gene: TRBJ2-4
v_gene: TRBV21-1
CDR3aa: CASSKGQGWKNIQYF
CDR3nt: TGTGCCAGCAGCAAAGGGCAGGGTTGGAAAAACATTCAGTACTTC

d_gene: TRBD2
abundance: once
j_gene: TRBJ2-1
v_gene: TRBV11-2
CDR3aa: CASSLWASGSINEQFF
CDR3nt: TGTGCCAGCAGCTTATGGGCTAGCGGGAGTATCAATGAGCAGTTCTTC

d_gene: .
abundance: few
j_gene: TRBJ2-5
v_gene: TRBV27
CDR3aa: CASSLTLQETQYF
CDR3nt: TGTGCCAGCAGTTTAACCCTCCAAGAGACCCAGTACTTC

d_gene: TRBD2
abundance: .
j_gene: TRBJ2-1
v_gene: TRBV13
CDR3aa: CASSNRLAGDEQFF
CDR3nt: TGTGCCAGCAGCAACAGACTAGCGGGAGACGAGCAGTTCTTC

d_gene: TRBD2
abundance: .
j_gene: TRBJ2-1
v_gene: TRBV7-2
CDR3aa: CASSLSAGGYNEQFF
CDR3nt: TGTGCCAGCAGCTTGTCAGCGGGAGGCTACAATGAGCAGTTCTTC